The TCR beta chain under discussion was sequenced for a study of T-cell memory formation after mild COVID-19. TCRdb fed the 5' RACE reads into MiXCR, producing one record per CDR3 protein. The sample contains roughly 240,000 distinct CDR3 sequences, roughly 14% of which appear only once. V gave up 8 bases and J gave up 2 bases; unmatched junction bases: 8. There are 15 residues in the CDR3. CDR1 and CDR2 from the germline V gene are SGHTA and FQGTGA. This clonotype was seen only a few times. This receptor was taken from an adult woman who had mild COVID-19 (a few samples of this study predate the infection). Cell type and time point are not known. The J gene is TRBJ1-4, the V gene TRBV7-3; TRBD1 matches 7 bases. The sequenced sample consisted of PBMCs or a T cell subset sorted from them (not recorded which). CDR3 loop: CASLEGAPTNEKLFF. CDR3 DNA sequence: TGTGCCAGCTTGGAGGGGGCGCCTACTAATGAAAAACTGTTTTTT.